The 21 T cell receptor beta chains presented below share a single source sample, sequenced in a study of early T cells in non-severe SARS-CoV-2 infection. TCRdb reprocessed the 5' RACE reads via MiXCR and lists one record per CDR3 protein. The table records about 83,000 distinct CDR3 sequences, about 10% of them present only once. The sample was whole blood, taken at baseline. Every receptor here comes from an adult who was a healthcare worker with PCR-confirmed SARS-CoV-2 infection or an uninfected control (not recorded which).

The V call is TRBV20-1, the J call TRBJ1-2; D is possibly TRBD1 (6 bases). With 3 bases removed from V and 4 bases from J, the gap between germline ends came to 21 bases. The germline V gene has CDR1 DFQATT and CDR2 SNEGSKA (reference sequence). There are 16 residues in the CDR3. The CDR3 DNA sequence: TGCAGTGCTAGGGACGACAGGAAGGGGGTGTCCTATGGCTACACCTTC. Protein product: CSARDDRKGVSYGYTF.

The table lists this clonotype with a few counts. The chain uses TRBV5-4 and TRBJ2-1, with 7 bases identical to TRBD2. Germline lookup yields CDR1 SGHNT and CDR2 YYREEE (reference sequence). V was pared by 4 bases and J by 2 bases, with 0 bases of the junction left unmatched. The CDR3 extends over 13 amino acids. This CDR3 reads CASSGGAYNEQFF. CDR3 DNA sequence: TGTGCCAGCAGCGGGGGGGCCTACAATGAGCAGTTCTTC.

The chain has TRBV30 and TRBJ1-3; D is uncertain. This CDR3 has 16 residues. Germline-derived CDR1 and CDR2 are GTSNPN and SVGIG (reference sequence). Trimming removed 0 bases at V and 0 bases at J, with 12 bases between. This chain's CDR3 is CAWSVLPRFSGNTIYF. In nucleotides, the CDR3 is TGTGCCTGGAGTGTACTCCCACGGTTCTCTGGAAACACCATATATTTT.

This sequence joins TRBV4-1 and TRBJ1-1; D gene unclear. Trimming took off 1 base at V and 7 bases at J, with 4 bases between the two ends. The CDR3 loop spans 11 amino acids. Per germline, CDR1 MGHRA and CDR2 YSYEKL. The CDR3: CASSQGIEAFF. DNA for the CDR3: TGCGCCAGCAGCCAAGGGATTGAAGCTTTCTTT.

The chain has TRBV7-2 and TRBJ2-5; possible D gene TRBD2, 6 bases. Germline V CDR1 and CDR2: SGHTA, FQGNSA. V shed 5 bases and J shed 4 bases, with 14 bases lying between them. The CDR3 has 14 amino acids. CDR3 coding DNA: TGTGCCAGCAGCCAAGCTGTGGGAGGAGAGACCCAGTACTTC. Protein sequence: CASSQAVGGETQYF.

The V and J genes are TRBV3-1 and TRBJ2-7, with D possibly TRBD2 on 6 matching bases. V dropped 3 bases and J dropped 9 bases, with 18 bases sitting between them. Per the germline V gene, CDR1 is LGHDT and CDR2 is YNNKEL (reference sequence). The CDR3 covers 14 residues. The CDR3 DNA is TGTGCCAGCAGCCATCGGGCACATTCCGGGGGGCAGTACTTC. This translates into CASSHRAHSGGQYF.

The chain combines TRBV6-1 with TRBJ2-7; D is unresolved. Trimming removed 0 bases at V and 7 bases at J, with 7 bases between. Germline CDR1 reads MNHNS; CDR2 reads SASEGT. The CDR3 length is 12 residues. The CDR3 reads CASSEARLEQYF. CDR3 nucleotides: TGTGCCAGCAGTGAAGCTCGACTTGAGCAGTACTTC.

V and J are TRBV27 and TRBJ2-3, with 7 positions matching TRBD1. CDR1 MNHEY and CDR2 SMNVEV come from the germline V gene (reference sequence). V was clipped by 4 bases and J by 6 bases; unmatched bases: 4. CDR3 length: 13 residues. The DNA of the CDR3 is TGTGCCAGCAGTTCCTGGACAGGCGATACGCAGTATTTT. Protein product: CASSSWTGDTQYF.

This clonotype was observed a handful of times. The V and J genes are TRBV20-1 and TRBJ2-3, with D possibly TRBD2 on 6 matching bases. Trimming pared 3 bases from V and 4 bases from J, leaving 14 bases between. In germline, CDR1 is DFQATT, CDR2 SNEGSKA (reference sequence). The CDR3 is made up of 14 amino acids. The CDR3 bases are TGCAGTGCTAGGATGACAGCGGGCGCAGATACGCAGTATTTT. The encoded protein is CSARMTAGADTQYF.

This clonotype was seen repeatedly, ten times or more. The V gene is TRBV7-9, the J gene TRBJ2-3; D possibly corresponds to TRBD1 (6 bases). CDR3 size: 16 residues. V shed 5 bases and J shed 2 bases, with 17 bases lying between them. Germline loops: CDR1 SEHNR, CDR2 FQNEAQ (reference sequence). The CDR3 nucleotides read TGTGCCAGCAGCACGGGGTCAGGGGAGACCACAGATACGCAGTATTTT. This codes for CASSTGSGETTDTQYF.

This clonotype has only a few counts. The chain couples TRBV18 to TRBJ2-1, with 10 bases that match TRBD1. The CDR3 loop spans 13 amino acids. The J segment lost 7 bases and the V segment lost 3 bases, leaving 0 bases of the junction unmatched. Germline assignment: CDR1 KGHSH and CDR2 LQKENI. The CDR3 DNA sequence: TGTGCCAGCTCACCGGGACAGGGGAATGAGCAGTTCTTC. It specifies CASSPGQGNEQFF.

This sequence joins TRBV10-1 and TRBJ2-1; D perhaps matches TRBD1 (6 bases). V dropped 5 bases and J dropped 9 bases, with 14 bases sitting between them. The CDR3 has 13 amino acids. Germline V gives CDR1 WNHNN, CDR2 SYGVQD (reference sequence). The CDR3 is CASSTGNWGEQFF. For the CDR3, the DNA is TGCGCCAGCAGTACAGGGAATTGGGGTGAGCAGTTCTTC.

This clonotype has only a few counts. The gene calls are TRBV7-9 and TRBJ2-1; 11 nucleotides match TRBD2. The CDR3 consists of 15 residues. The germline CDR1 and CDR2 sequences are SEHNR and FQNEAQ (reference sequence). V shed 1 base, J shed 9 bases, and the junction held 5 bases outside the gene matches. CDR3 in DNA: TGTGCCAGCAGCTTAGGTAGCGGGAGGGCCGGTGAGCAGTTCTTC. This sequence encodes CASSLGSGRAGEQFF. Full variable domain (rest looked up from reference TRBV7-9 and TRBJ2-1): DTGVSQNPRHKITKRGQNVTFRCDPISEHNRLYWYRQTLGQGPEFLTYFQNEAQLEKSRLLSDRFSAERPKGSFSTLEIQRTEQGDSAMYLCASSLGSGRAGEQFFGPGTRLTVL.

This clonotype is categorized as medium-sized (0.01 to 0.1%). This sequence joins TRBV15 and TRBJ1-5; D is possibly TRBD1 (5 bases). The CDR3 has 15 residues. The germline CDR1 and CDR2 sequences are LNHNV and YYDKDF (reference sequence). Trimming stripped 5 bases from V and 5 bases from J, with 16 bases between. CDR3: CATSPTNQGHQPQHF. In DNA, the CDR3 is TGTGCCACCAGCCCGACCAACCAGGGACATCAGCCCCAGCATTTT. The full variable domain, in which reference TRBV15 and TRBJ1-5 provide the parts outside the CDR3, is DAMVIQNPRYQVTQFGKPVTLSCSQTLNHNVMYWYQQKSSQAPKLLFHYYDKDFNNEADTPDNFQSRRPNTSFCFLDIRSPGLGDTAMYLCATSPTNQGHQPQHFGDGTRLSIL.

The sample holds many counts of this clonotype. The V and J genes are TRBV27 and TRBJ2-7; TRBD2 agrees at 11 bases. The V gene end was trimmed by 8 bases and the J gene end by 6 bases; junction bases not matched to a gene: 6. The V gene's germline CDR1 is MNHEY and CDR2 SMNVEV (reference sequence). The CDR3 sequence is 13 residues long. The CDR3 is CASGRLAGIEQYF. CDR3 nucleotide sequence: TGTGCCAGCGGCAGACTAGCGGGAATCGAGCAGTACTTC.

This chain joins TRBV18 and TRBJ2-2; possibly TRBD1 or TRBD2 for D (5 bases each). Trimming shortened V by 6 bases and J by 6 bases, and 20 bases separated the two germline ends. CDR3 length equals 16 residues. Germline lookup yields CDR1 KGHSH and CDR2 LQKENI. The CDR3 DNA sequence: TGTGCCAGCTCCCCCGCCGGGGCTTCCTTGGCCGGGGAGCTGTTTTTT. Residues: CASSPAGASLAGELFF.

In its sample, this clonotype was seen many times. The genes are TRBV7-2 and TRBJ2-1, with 12 bases aligning to TRBD2. There are 16 residues in the CDR3. The J segment lost 8 bases and the V segment lost 2 bases, leaving 7 bases of the junction unmatched. Germline V lookup: CDR1 SGHTA, CDR2 FQGNSA. As DNA, the CDR3 is TGTGCCAGCAGCTTATTACGACTAGCGGGAGTCGATGAGCAGTTCTTC. Its translation is CASSLLRLAGVDEQFF.

This clonotype was picked up a small number of times. The chain links TRBV15 to TRBJ2-5; D could derive from TRBD1 or TRBD2 (5 bases each). The V gene lost 0 bases and the J gene lost 10 bases, with 9 bases spanning the gap. The CDR3 contains 12 residues. Germline V gene sequence: CDR1 LNHNV, CDR2 YYDKDF (reference sequence). CDR3 residues: CATSRDRDDQYF. CDR3 coding DNA: TGTGCCACCAGCAGAGACCGGGACGACCAGTACTTC. Combining the CDR3 with reference TRBV15 and TRBJ2-5 gives the whole variable domain DAMVIQNPRYQVTQFGKPVTLSCSQTLNHNVMYWYQQKSSQAPKLLFHYYDKDFNNEADTPDNFQSRRPNTSFCFLDIRSPGLGDTAMYLCATSRDRDDQYFGPGTRLLVL.

This clonotype was seen a handful of times. For the CDR3, the DNA is TGCGCCAGCAGCTCGCGGACAGGAAGGGATGAAGCTTTCTTT. Translated, it gives CASSSRTGRDEAFF. The V and J genes are TRBV5-1 and TRBJ1-1, with 7 bases lining up with TRBD1. Germline V lookup: CDR1 SGHRS, CDR2 YFSETQ. The V segment lost 3 bases and the J segment 7 bases; nucleotides outside the gene matches: 9. The CDR3 is 14 residues long.

J is TRBJ2-2 and V is TRBV10-2; possibly TRBD2 for D (6 bases). Germline V gene sequence: CDR1 WSHSY, CDR2 SAAADI. Trimming shortened V by 0 bases and J by 7 bases, and 12 bases separated the two germline ends. The CDR3 is 15 residues long. The CDR3 loop is CASSESGGAGGELFF. CDR3 DNA sequence: TGCGCCAGCAGTGAGTCTGGAGGGGCCGGCGGGGAGCTGTTTTTT.

This clonotype was counted between two and nine times. The V call is TRBV19, the J call TRBJ2-7, with a tentative D call TRBD1 (5 bases). From germline, CDR1 is LNHDA and CDR2 SQIVND (reference sequence). The CDR3 loop spans 14 amino acids. V dropped 6 bases and J dropped 3 bases, with 15 bases sitting between them. The CDR3: CASRPDSAHYEQYF. The CDR3 DNA reads TGTGCCAGTAGGCCAGACAGCGCCCACTACGAGCAGTACTTC. The entire variable domain, with the rest obtained from reference TRBV19 and TRBJ2-7, is as follows: DGGITQSPKYLFRKEGQNVTLSCEQNLNHDAMYWYRQDPGQGLRLIYYSQIVNDFQKGDIAEGYSVSREKKESFPLTVTSAQKNPTAFYLCASRPDSAHYEQYFGPGTRLTVT.